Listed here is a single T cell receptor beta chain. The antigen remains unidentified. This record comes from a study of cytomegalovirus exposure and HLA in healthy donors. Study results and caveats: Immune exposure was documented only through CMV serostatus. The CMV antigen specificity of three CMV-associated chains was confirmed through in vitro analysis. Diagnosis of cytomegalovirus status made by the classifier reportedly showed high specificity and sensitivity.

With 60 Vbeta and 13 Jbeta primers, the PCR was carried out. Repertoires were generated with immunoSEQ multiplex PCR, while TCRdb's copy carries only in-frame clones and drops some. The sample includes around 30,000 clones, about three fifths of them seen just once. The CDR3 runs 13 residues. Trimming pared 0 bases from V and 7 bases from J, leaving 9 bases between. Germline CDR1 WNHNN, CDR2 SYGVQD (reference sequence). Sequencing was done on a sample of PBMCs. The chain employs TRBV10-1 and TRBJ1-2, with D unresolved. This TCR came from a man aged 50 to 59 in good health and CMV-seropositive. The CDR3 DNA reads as TGCGCCAGCAGTGAGTCGGCGGGGTTTGGCTACACCTTC. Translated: CASSESAGFGYTF.